This passage covers 19 T cell receptor beta chains from one sample sequenced in a study of breast tumors, draining lymph nodes, adjacent tissues. One entry per CDR3 protein results from TCRdb running MiXCR on the multiplex PCR reads. The data show about 140,000 distinct CDR3 sequences, with 30% to 35% seen just once and less than 2.5% held by the top ten. The lymph nodes were axillary draining lymph nodes from breast cancer patients. The specimen was axillary lymph node tissue. The receptor set was obtained from a female donor with breast cancer. Some clones in this sample may be carry-over from other donors' samples.

This clonotype showed up many times. Here the CDR3 reads CASSGRGRDYGYTF. The CDR3 nucleotides read TGTGCCAGCAGTGGTAGGGGGCGCGACTATGGCTACACCTTC. The chain combines TRBV6-1 with TRBJ1-2; the match to TRBD1 covers 7 bases. Trimming at V came to 4 bases and at J to 3 bases, leaving 5 bases not matched to a gene. This CDR3 has 14 amino acids. Per the germline V gene, CDR1 is MNHNS and CDR2 is SASEGT.

In this sample, this clonotype turned up many times. The J gene is TRBJ2-5, the V gene TRBV9; 8 nucleotides line up with TRBD2. Germline V gives CDR1 SGDLS, CDR2 YYNGEE. V shed 0 bases, J shed 4 bases, and the junction held 8 bases outside the gene matches. CDR3 length: 16 amino acids. In nucleotides, the CDR3 is TGTGCCAGCAGCGTAGCGGGGGGGCTTTTTCGAGAGACCCAGTACTTC. Residues: CASSVAGGLFRETQYF.

The V gene is TRBV7-6, the J gene TRBJ2-3; TRBD1 aligns across 7 bases. V gave up 5 bases and J gave up 2 bases; unmatched junction bases: 7. CDR1 and CDR2 from the germline V gene are SGHVS and FNYEAQ. The CDR3 sequence is 15 residues long. This CDR3 reads CASSPRGQNTDTQYF. In nucleotides, the CDR3 is TGTGCCAGCAGCCCCCGGGGACAGAACACAGATACGCAGTATTTT. Complete variable domain (other parts from reference TRBV7-6 and TRBJ2-3): GAGVSQSPRYKVTKRGQDVALRCDPISGHVSLYWYRQALGQGPEFLTYFNYEAQQDKSGLPNDRFSAERPEGSISTLTIQRTEQRDSAMYRCASSPRGQNTDTQYFGPGTRLTVL.

This clonotype has at least ten counts. This chain uses TRBV18 with TRBJ1-3; D ambiguous. V lost 2 bases and J lost 4, with 15 bases in between. The CDR3 runs 16 residues. Germline V lookup: CDR1 KGHSH, CDR2 LQKENI. The CDR3 spells CASSPEVRSIGNTIYF. DNA for the CDR3: TGTGCCAGCTCACCAGAGGTCCGGTCTATCGGAAACACCATATATTTT.

This clonotype was detected a few times. A read error may be the cause here, since a much bigger clone is one base away. This chain joins TRBV20-1 and TRBJ1-2; maybe TRBD1 (5 bases). The CDR3 is 13 amino acids. CDR1 is DFQATT and CDR2 is SNEGSKA in the germline V gene (reference sequence). Trimming took off 3 bases at V and 10 bases at J, with 18 bases between the two ends. The CDR3 region is CSASSPGDGAYTF. CDR3 in DNA: TGCAGTGCTAGTTCGCCTGGGGACGGAGCCTACACCTTC.

In the case of this clonotype: The junction departs from germline at one end; a sequencing error may be responsible. The V call is TRBV11-2, the J call TRBJ1-2; a weak D match, TRBD1 (6 bases). CDR1 and CDR2 from the germline V gene are SGHAT and FQNNGV. CDR3 length: 14 amino acids. The CDR3 DNA reads as TGTGTCAGCAGCTTGGCCAGGGGAGTGGGTGGCTACACCTTC. It is translated as CVSSLARGVGGYTF.

The J gene is TRBJ2-7, the V gene TRBV12-3 or TRBV12-4; D is possibly TRBD1 or TRBD2 (6 bases each). V was trimmed by 5 bases and J by 5 bases, leaving 13 bases between them. The CDR3 runs to 13 residues. The CDR3 DNA sequence: TGTGCCAGCAGTGCCCCGGAGGGGGACGAGCAGTACTTC. Translated, it gives CASSAPEGDEQYF.

Notes on this clonotype: In this CDR3 the conserved last residue, phenylalanine or tryptophan, is missing, so a read error is likely. The DNA is omitted, as the CDR3 cannot be located on it reliably, and the CDR3 follows TCRdb's listing. The chain links TRBV9 to TRBJ1-5; TRBD1 is the table's D call, not checked against the DNA. The CDR3 is 15 residues long, ends included. Germline assignment: CDR1 SGDLS and CDR2 YYNGEE. The chain's CDR3 is CASSTRGGLNQPRHL.

This clonotype appeared many times. The chain combines TRBV7-9 with TRBJ2-4; 7 nucleotides agree with TRBD2. Germline trimming cut 2 bases from V and 1 base from J; bases unmatched to any gene: 2. Germline CDR1 SEHNR, CDR2 FQNEAQ (reference sequence). CDR3 length: 15 amino acids. CDR3 residues: CASSLRGEAKNIQYF. The CDR3 DNA reads as TGTGCCAGCAGCTTACGGGGGGAGGCCAAAAACATTCAGTACTTC.

This clonotype has at least ten counts. The gene calls are TRBV20-1 and TRBJ1-2, with no clear D. The CDR3 sequence is 14 residues long. V lost 3 bases to trimming and J lost 5 bases, with 16 bases between them. Germline CDR1 and CDR2: DFQATT and SNEGSKA (reference sequence). The CDR3 DNA sequence: TGCAGTGCTAGGAAGCGGACGGAGGAATATGGCTACACCTTC. Amino acids: CSARKRTEEYGYTF.

The chain couples TRBV6-5 to TRBJ1-1; 8 bases are a match to TRBD1. Trimming removed 6 bases from V and 4 bases from J; junction bases left unmatched: 4. Germline CDR1 MNHEY, CDR2 SVGAGI. The CDR3 has 13 residues. The CDR3 nucleotides read TGTGCCAGCAGGCGGACAGGGTCCACTGAAGCTTTCTTT. Amino acid sequence: CASRRTGSTEAFF.

The J gene is TRBJ2-1, the V gene TRBV7-8; 12 positions agree with TRBD2. Trimming at V came to 5 bases and at J to 5 bases, leaving 7 bases not matched to a gene. This CDR3 spans 16 amino acids. The germline V gene encodes CDR1 SGHVS and CDR2 FQNEAQ. The CDR3 loop is CASSPRLAGENNEQFF. The CDR3 DNA reads TGTGCCAGCAGCCCCAGACTAGCGGGGGAGAACAATGAGCAGTTCTTC.

This clonotype has ten or more counts. V is TRBV7-3 and J is TRBJ2-5; tentatively, D is TRBD1 or TRBD2 (6 bases each). This CDR3 region has 15 residues. Trimming removed 5 bases at V and 7 bases at J, with 20 bases between. Per germline, CDR1 SGHTA and CDR2 FQGTGA. CDR3 sequence (DNA): TGTGCCAGCAGCCCCAGTGGGGGGCCCGGGGGGACCCAGTACTTC. This encodes CASSPSGGPGGTQYF.

This clonotype was seen a few times. The chain couples TRBV6-5 to TRBJ1-1; D uncertain. V gave up 6 bases and J gave up 0 bases, with 20 bases separating them. Germline V gives CDR1 MNHEY, CDR2 SVGAGI. There are 17 residues in the CDR3. The CDR3 nucleotides are TGTGCCAGCAGCCCTGGTTACCTTACAGTCTTGAACACTGAAGCTTTCTTT. Translated: CASSPGYLTVLNTEAFF.

The CDR3 region has the DNA TGTGCCAGCAGTGCCTCCCGGGGGGGGACAGTCTATGGCTACACCTTC. Translated, it gives CASSASRGGTVYGYTF. The chain couples TRBV2 to TRBJ1-2; 7 positions match TRBD1. CDR3 length: 16 amino acids. The germline CDR1 and CDR2 sequences are SNHLY and FYNNEI. Unmatched junction bases numbered 12, after V lost 4 bases and J lost 4 bases.

This clonotype was counted many times. The chain couples TRBV30 to TRBJ2-3; D possibly uses TRBD1 or TRBD2 (5 bases each). Germline V gene data show CDR1 as GTSNPN and CDR2 as SVGIG (reference sequence). The CDR3 has 21 residues. Trimming removed 0 bases from V and 2 bases from J, with 30 bases in between. CDR3 loop: CAWSVEYVLIGDQVNTDTQYF. The CDR3 DNA sequence: TGTGCCTGGAGTGTAGAGTACGTTTTAATCGGGGACCAGGTCAACACAGATACGCAGTATTTT.

Ten or more counts support this clonotype. A read error may account for a junction end that differs from germline. This rearrangement joins TRBV15 to TRBJ2-3; a possible D gene is TRBD1 (6 bases). Germline CDR1 reads LNHNV; CDR2 reads YYDKDF (reference sequence). The CDR3 consists of 17 residues. CDR3 sequence (DNA): TGTGCCATCAGCAGTTTCTCATCAGGGGTTTCCGTAGATACGCAGTATTTT. Its translation is CAISSFSSGVSVDTQYF.

V is TRBV7-9 and J is TRBJ2-5; 7 nucleotides line up with TRBD2. CDR3 length: 16 amino acids. V lost 5 bases and J lost 5; bases outside the gene matches: 14. Germline V gene sequence: CDR1 SEHNR, CDR2 FQNEAQ (reference sequence). CDR3 region: CASSPRAGLVAETQYF. Written as DNA, the CDR3 is TGTGCCAGCAGCCCCCGAGCGGGGTTAGTGGCTGAGACCCAGTACTTC.

This clonotype has a count of ten or more. The chain employs TRBV3-1 and TRBJ2-5; no clear D. Trimming took off 7 bases at V and 0 bases at J, with 6 bases between the two ends. Germline CDR1 and CDR2: LGHDT and YNNKEL (reference sequence). CDR3 size: 12 residues. The CDR3 nucleotides read TGTGCCAGCAATCGGTACCAAGAGACCCAGTACTTC. Its protein product is CASNRYQETQYF.